This T cell receptor beta chain was retrieved from a study of cytomegalovirus exposure and HLA in healthy donors. Germline values: CDR1 MGHDK, CDR2 SYGVNS. CDR3 size: 16 residues. Trimming removed 1 base from V and 4 bases from J, with 15 bases in between. Findings and limits, study-wide: Per published accounts, TCR beta sequences correctly predicted the HLA-A and HLA-B alleles of most subjects. Later examination showed HLA-associated TCR beta chains had greater clonal expansion than equally common others.

This PCR relied on a set of 60 Vbeta primers and 13 Jbeta primers. Using immunoSEQ multiplex PCR, the repertoire was profiled, and TCRdb retains in-frame clones only, with some absent. Of over 55,000 clones listed, around 83% are singletons. Notes on this clone: The antigen remains undetermined.

The rearrangement joins TRBV25-1 to TRBJ2-3, with D perhaps TRBD2 (6 bases). Material for sequencing was PBMCs. The sequence was collected from a man aged 40-55 years in good health and CMV-seronegative. CDR3 sequence: CASSEFGPLAADTQYF. The CDR3 DNA reads as TGTGCCAGCAGTGAATTTGGACCTTTAGCGGCAGATACGCAGTATTTT.